These 13 T cell receptor beta chains were all obtained from the same sample, sequenced in a study of T cell responses to AZD1222 COVID-19 vaccine. Produced via immunoSEQ multiplex PCR; TCRdb's table is partial and in-frame only. The sample yields roughly 25,000 clones, around 87% seen once. The material sequenced was peripheral blood, taken 28 days after the second AZD1222 dose. Receptors originate from an adult who received the AZD1222 COVID-19 vaccine.

The J gene is TRBJ2-2, the V gene TRBV9; 9 bases agree with TRBD1. The germline V gene has CDR1 SGDLS and CDR2 YYNGEE. The V segment lost 0 bases and the J segment 3 bases; nucleotides outside the gene matches: 12. This CDR3 has 19 amino acids. Here the CDR3 DNA reads TGTGCCAGCAGCGTAGCGGGACAGGGCGGATGGTCGTACACCGGGGAGCTGTTTTTT. Residues: CASSVAGQGGWSYTGELFF.

The chain uses TRBV28 and TRBJ2-7; the D gene could be TRBD1 or TRBD2 (6 bases each). The germline V and J ends were trimmed by 6 bases and 1 base, with 16 bases remaining between them. Germline values: CDR1 MDHEN, CDR2 SYDVKM. CDR3 size: 15 residues. This chain's CDR3 is CASSPGDTLSYEQYF. The CDR3, as DNA: TGTGCCAGCAGCCCGGGGGACACCTTATCCTACGAGCAGTACTTC.

This clone was seen a single time. The gene calls are TRBV18 and TRBJ2-7; 10 positions agree with TRBD1. The CDR3 covers 12 residues. From germline, CDR1 is KGHSH and CDR2 LQKENI. V lost 8 bases, J lost 5 bases, and 3 bases stayed unmatched. CDR3 region: CASTGTGDEQYF. CDR3 DNA: TGTGCCAGCACCGGGACAGGGGACGAGCAGTACTTC. The full variable domain, its missing parts supplied by reference TRBV18 and TRBJ2-7, is NAGVMQNPRHLVRRRGQEARLRCSPMKGHSHVYWYRQLPEEGLKFMVYLQKENIIDESGMPKERFSAEFPKEGPSILRIQQVVRGDSAAYFCASTGTGDEQYFGPGTRLTVT.

The CDR3 sequence is CASSKLAPLYEQYF. The CDR3 DNA sequence: TGTGCCAGCAGCAAACTAGCGCCCCTCTACGAGCAGTACTTC. The V gene is TRBV5-4, the J gene TRBJ2-7, with 7 bases lining up with TRBD2. Germline V gene sequence: CDR1 SGHNT, CDR2 YYREEE (reference sequence). The length of the CDR3 is 14 residues. J lost 3 bases, V lost 4 bases, and 7 bases had no gene match.

The chain links TRBV19 to TRBJ1-1, with 7 bases that match TRBD1. The CDR3 extends over 13 amino acids. V trimming: 10 bases; J trimming: 3 bases; junction bases outside the gene matches: 8. The V gene's germline CDR1 is LNHDA and CDR2 SQIVND (reference sequence). The CDR3 DNA sequence: TGTGCCACCCGCGAGGGGGCCTACACTGAAGCTTTCTTT. Protein: CATREGAYTEAFF.

This sequence joins TRBV14 and TRBJ2-5; 13 bases agree with TRBD2. The germline V gene has CDR1 SGHDN and CDR2 FVKESK. The CDR3 loop spans 18 amino acids. The V and J ends lost 4 bases and 3 bases, in that order; junction bases with no gene match: 11. CDR3 nucleotide sequence: TGTGCCAGCAGCCCAACAACCGGACTAGCGGGAGTGAAAGAGACCCAGTACTTC. Translating gives CASSPTTGLAGVKETQYF.

This chain joins TRBV12-3 or TRBV12-4 and TRBJ1-5; TRBD1 might be the D (5 bases). The CDR3 length is 13 residues. The ends were cut back, 6 bases at V and 7 bases at J, with 13 bases in the middle. CDR3 sequence (DNA): TGTGCCAGCAGGAGGGGAGGGGACCAGCCCCAGCATTTT. The encoded protein is CASRRGGDQPQHF.

This chain uses TRBV3-1 (or the pseudogene TRBV3-2) with TRBJ2-5, with 8 bases fitting TRBD1. The CDR3 consists of 15 residues. The V and J ends lost 6 bases and 5 bases, in that order; junction bases with no gene match: 11. The V gene's germline CDR1 is LGHDT and CDR2 YNNKEL (reference sequence). The CDR3 protein is CASSRESDRAETQYF. The CDR3 coding sequence is TGTGCCAGCAGTCGCGAATCGGACAGGGCGGAGACCCAGTACTTC.

This clone has only a few counts. The rearrangement joins TRBV19 to TRBJ2-7, with D perhaps matching TRBD1 (6 bases). CDR1 and CDR2 (germline): LNHDA, SQIVND (reference sequence). V shed 5 bases and J shed 2 bases, with 13 bases lying between them. This CDR3 comprises 14 residues. The CDR3 reads CASSLRQDTYEQYF. The CDR3 region has the DNA TGTGCCAGTAGTCTCCGACAGGATACCTACGAGCAGTACTTC.

The chain is built from TRBV19 and TRBJ1-3; D might be TRBD1 (6 bases). Germline values: CDR1 LNHDA, CDR2 SQIVND (reference sequence). This CDR3 is 18 amino acids long. The ends were cut back, 7 bases at V and 2 bases at J, with 24 bases in the middle. The CDR3 spells CASTLAGVGPTAGNTIYF. The CDR3 DNA reads TGTGCCAGTACCCTGGCAGGGGTGGGGCCGACCGCTGGAAACACCATATATTTT.

This clone was detected a few times. V usage is TRBV27 and J usage is TRBJ1-6, with D possibly being TRBD1 (6 bases). This CDR3 spans 14 amino acids. Trimming took 10 bases from V and 10 from J, leaving 20 bases between them. Per the germline V gene, CDR1 is MNHEY and CDR2 is SMNVEV (reference sequence). CDR3 protein: CATVTGGQRSPLHF. The CDR3 nucleotides are TGTGCCACCGTCACGGGGGGGCAGAGGTCACCCCTCCACTTT.

This chain joins TRBV11-2 and TRBJ2-5; tentatively, D is TRBD2 (5 bases). V was pared by 8 bases and J by 5 bases, with 18 bases between. CDR1 is SGHAT and CDR2 is FQNNGV in the germline V gene. CDR3 size: 14 residues. CDR3 sequence reads: CASLPISGGETQYF. The CDR3 DNA is TGTGCCAGCCTCCCAATTTCGGGCGGGGAGACCCAGTACTTC. Together with reference TRBV11-2 and TRBJ2-5, the CDR3 gives the full variable domain: EAGVAQSPRYKIIEKRQSVAFWCNPISGHATLYWYQQILGQGPKLLIQFQNNGVVDDSQLPKDRFSAERLKGVDSTLKIQPAKLEDSAVYLCASLPISGGETQYFGPGTRLLVL.

CDR3 sequence (DNA): TGTGCCAGCAGCCAATCTGGGGGCGTTTATAATTCACCCCTCCACTTT. Translation: CASSQSGGVYNSPLHF. V gene TRBV3-1 (or the pseudogene TRBV3-2) combines with J gene TRBJ1-6; D possibly corresponds to TRBD1 (6 bases). Germline lookup yields CDR1 LGHDT and CDR2 YNNKEL (reference sequence). V shed 2 bases and J shed 4 bases, with 12 bases lying between them. This CDR3 contains 16 residues.